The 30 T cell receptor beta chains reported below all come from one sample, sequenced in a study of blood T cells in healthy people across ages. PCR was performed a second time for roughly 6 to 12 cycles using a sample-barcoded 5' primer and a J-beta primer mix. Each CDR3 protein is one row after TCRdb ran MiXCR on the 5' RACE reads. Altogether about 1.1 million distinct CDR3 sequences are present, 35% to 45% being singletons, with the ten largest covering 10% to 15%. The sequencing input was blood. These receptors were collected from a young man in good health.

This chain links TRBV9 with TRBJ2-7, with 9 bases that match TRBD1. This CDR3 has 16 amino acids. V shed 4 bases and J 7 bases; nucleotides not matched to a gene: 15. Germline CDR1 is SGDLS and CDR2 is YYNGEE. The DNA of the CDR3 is TGTGCCAGCAGCCCCGGACAGGGGAGCTTCTACAATGAGCAGTACTTC. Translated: CASSPGQGSFYNEQYF.

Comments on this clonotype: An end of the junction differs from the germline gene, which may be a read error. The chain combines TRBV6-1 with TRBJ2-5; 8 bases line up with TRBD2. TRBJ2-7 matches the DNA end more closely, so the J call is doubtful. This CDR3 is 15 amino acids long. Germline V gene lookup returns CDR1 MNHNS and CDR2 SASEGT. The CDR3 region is CVSSERASGPYEQYF. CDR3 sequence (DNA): TGTGTCAGCAGTGAACGGGCTAGCGGGCCCTACGAGCAGTACTTC.

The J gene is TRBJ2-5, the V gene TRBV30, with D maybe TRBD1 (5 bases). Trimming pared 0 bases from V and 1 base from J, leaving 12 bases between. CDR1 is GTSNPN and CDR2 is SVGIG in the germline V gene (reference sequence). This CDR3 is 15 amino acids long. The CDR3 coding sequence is TGTGCCTGGAGTGTAACAGGAACAACCCAAGAGACCCAGTACTTC. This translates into CAWSVTGTTQETQYF.

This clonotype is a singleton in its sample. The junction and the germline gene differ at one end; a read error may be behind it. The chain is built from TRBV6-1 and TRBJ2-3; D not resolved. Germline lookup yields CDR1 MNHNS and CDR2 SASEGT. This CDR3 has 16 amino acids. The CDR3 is CAGSESGPMSTDTQYF. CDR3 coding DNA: TGTGCCGGCAGTGAATCAGGTCCGATGAGCACAGATACGCAGTATTTT.

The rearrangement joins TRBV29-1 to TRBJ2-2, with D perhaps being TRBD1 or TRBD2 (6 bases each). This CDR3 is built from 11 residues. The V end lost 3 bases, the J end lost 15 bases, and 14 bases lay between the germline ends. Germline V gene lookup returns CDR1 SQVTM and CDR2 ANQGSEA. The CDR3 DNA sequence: TGCAGCGTTGAGGGGCAGGGGAGGATGTTTTTT. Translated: CSVEGQGRMFF.

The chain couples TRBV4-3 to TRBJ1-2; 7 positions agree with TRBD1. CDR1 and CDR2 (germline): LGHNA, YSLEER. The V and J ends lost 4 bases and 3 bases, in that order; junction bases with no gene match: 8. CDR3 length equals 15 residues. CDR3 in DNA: TGCGCCAGCAGCCGCGGACAGGCCCTTGACTATGGCTACACCTTC. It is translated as CASSRGQALDYGYTF.

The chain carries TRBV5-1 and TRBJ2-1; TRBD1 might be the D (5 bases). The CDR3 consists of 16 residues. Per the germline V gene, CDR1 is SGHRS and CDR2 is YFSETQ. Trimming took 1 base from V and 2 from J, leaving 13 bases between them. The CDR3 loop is CASSLQGRKTYNEQFF. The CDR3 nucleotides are TGCGCCAGCAGCTTGCAGGGTCGGAAAACCTACAATGAGCAGTTCTTC.

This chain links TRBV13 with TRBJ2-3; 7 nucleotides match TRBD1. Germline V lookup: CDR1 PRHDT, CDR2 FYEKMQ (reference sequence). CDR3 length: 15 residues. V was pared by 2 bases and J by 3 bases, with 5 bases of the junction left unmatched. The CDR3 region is CASSLRQGETDTQYF. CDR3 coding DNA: TGTGCCAGCAGCTTACGGCAGGGGGAGACAGATACGCAGTATTTT.

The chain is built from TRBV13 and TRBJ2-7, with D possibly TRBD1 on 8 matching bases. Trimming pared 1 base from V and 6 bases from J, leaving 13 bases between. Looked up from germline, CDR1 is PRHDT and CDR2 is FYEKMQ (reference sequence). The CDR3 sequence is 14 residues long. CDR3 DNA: TGTGCCAGCAGCTTAGAACAGGGGGGGTCCGAGCAGTACTTC. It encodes CASSLEQGGSEQYF.

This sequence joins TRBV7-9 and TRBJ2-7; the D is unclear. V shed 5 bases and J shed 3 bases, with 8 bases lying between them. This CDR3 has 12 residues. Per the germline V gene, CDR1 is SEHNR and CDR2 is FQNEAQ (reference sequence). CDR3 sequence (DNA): TGTGCCAGCAGCCCGTGGGACTACGAGCAGTACTTC. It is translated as CASSPWDYEQYF.

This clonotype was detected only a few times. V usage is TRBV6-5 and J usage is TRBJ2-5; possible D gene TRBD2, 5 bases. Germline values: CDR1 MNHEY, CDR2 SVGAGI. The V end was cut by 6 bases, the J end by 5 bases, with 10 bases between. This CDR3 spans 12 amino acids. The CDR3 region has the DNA TGTGCCAGCAGCCGCGGGTGGGAGACCCAGTACTTC. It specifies CASSRGWETQYF.

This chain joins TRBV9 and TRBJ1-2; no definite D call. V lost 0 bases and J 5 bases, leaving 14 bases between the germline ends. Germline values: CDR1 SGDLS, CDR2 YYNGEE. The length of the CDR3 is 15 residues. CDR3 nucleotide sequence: TGTGCCAGCAGCGTAGGGGCGGGCAGCGGATATGGCTACACCTTC. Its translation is CASSVGAGSGYGYTF.

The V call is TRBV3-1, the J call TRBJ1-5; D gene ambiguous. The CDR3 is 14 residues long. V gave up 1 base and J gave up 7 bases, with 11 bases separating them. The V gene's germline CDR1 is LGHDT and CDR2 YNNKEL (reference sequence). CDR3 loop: CASSQGRIKQPQHF. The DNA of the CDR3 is TGTGCCAGCAGCCAAGGGAGAATAAAGCAGCCCCAGCATTTT.

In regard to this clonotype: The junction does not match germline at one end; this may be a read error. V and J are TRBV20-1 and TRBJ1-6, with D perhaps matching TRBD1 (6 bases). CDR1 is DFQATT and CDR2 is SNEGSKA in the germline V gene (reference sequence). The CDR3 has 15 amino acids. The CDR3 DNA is TGCAGTGCTCGCGGACAGCCTACTTATAATTCACCCCCCCACTTT. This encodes CSARGQPTYNSPPHF.

This chain's CDR3 is CASSPYSGETEAFF. CDR3 bases: TGTGCCAGCAGCCCGTACTCAGGGGAGACTGAAGCTTTCTTT. The V and J genes are TRBV14 and TRBJ1-1; weak D call: TRBD1 (6 bases). The CDR3 spans 14 residues. Germline V gives CDR1 SGHDN, CDR2 FVKESK. V lost 4 bases, J lost 5 bases, and 14 bases lay in between.

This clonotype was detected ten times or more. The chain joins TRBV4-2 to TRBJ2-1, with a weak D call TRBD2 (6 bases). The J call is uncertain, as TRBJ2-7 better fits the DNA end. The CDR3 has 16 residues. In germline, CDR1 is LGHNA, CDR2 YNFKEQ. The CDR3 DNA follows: TGTGCCAGCAGCCAAGCGCACCGGACTACCTACAATGAGCAGTACTTC. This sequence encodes CASSQAHRTTYNEQYF.

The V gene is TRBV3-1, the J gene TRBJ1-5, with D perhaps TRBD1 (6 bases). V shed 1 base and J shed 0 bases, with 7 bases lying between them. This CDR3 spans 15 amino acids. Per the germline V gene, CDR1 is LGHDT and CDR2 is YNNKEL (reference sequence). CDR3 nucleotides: TGTGCCAGCAGCCAAGGGGACATTAGCAATCAGCCCCAGCATTTT. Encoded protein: CASSQGDISNQPQHF.

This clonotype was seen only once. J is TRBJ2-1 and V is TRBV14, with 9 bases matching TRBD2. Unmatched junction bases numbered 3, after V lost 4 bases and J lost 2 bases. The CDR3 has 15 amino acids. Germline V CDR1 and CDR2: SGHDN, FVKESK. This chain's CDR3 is CASSPQRGAYNEQFF. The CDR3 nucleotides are TGTGCCAGCAGCCCGCAGCGGGGGGCCTACAATGAGCAGTTCTTC.

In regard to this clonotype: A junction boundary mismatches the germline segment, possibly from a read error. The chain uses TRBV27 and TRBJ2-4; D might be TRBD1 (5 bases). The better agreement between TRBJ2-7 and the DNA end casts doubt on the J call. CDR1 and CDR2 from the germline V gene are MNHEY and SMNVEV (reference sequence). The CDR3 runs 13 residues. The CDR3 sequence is CASSVSQDNEQYF. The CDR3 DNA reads TGTGCCAGCAGTGTATCGCAGGACAACGAGCAGTACTTC.

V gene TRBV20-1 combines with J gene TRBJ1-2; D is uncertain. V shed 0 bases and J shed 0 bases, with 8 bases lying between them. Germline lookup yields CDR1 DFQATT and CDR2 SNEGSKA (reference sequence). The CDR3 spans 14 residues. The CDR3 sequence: CSAREPGSNYGYTF. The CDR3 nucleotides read TGCAGTGCTAGAGAGCCAGGATCTAACTATGGCTACACCTTC.

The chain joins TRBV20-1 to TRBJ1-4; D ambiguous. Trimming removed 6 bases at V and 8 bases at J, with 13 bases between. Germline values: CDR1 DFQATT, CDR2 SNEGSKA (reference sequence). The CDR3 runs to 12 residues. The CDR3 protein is CSAAEGSEKLFF. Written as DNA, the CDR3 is TGCAGTGCCGCAGAAGGTTCGGAAAAACTGTTTTTT.

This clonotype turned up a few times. This CDR3 is CASSQDFKTVQETQYF. The CDR3 DNA is TGCGCCAGCAGCCAAGATTTTAAGACGGTCCAAGAGACCCAGTACTTC. The rearrangement joins TRBV4-3 to TRBJ2-5; D call uncertain. The ends were cut back, 0 bases at V and 1 base at J, with 12 bases in the middle. The CDR3 spans 16 residues. The germline V gene encodes CDR1 LGHNA and CDR2 YSLEER.

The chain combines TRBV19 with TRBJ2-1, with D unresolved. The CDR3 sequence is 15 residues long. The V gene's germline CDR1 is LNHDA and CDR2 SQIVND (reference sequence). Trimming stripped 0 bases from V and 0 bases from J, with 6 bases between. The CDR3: CASSIDSGSYNEQFF. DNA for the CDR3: TGTGCCAGTAGTATAGATTCAGGCTCCTACAATGAGCAGTTCTTC.

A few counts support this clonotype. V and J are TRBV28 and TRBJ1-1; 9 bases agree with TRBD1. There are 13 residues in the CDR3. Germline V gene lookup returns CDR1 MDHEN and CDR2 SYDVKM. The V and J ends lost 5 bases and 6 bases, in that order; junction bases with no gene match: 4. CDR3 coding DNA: TGTGCCAGCAGTGCTCGGACAGGGGCTGAAGCTTTCTTT. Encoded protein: CASSARTGAEAFF.

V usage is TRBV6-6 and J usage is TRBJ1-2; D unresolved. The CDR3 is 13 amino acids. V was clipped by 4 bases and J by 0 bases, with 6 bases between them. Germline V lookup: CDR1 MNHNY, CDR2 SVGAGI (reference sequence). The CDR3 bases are TGTGCCAGCAGTTCCGAATCTAACTATGGCTACACCTTC. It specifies CASSSESNYGYTF.

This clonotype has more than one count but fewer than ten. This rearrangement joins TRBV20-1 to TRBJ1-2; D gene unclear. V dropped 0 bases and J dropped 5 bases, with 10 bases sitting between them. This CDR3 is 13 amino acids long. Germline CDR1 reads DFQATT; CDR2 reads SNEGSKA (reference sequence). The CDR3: CSARDAPGYGYTF. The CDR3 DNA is TGCAGTGCTAGAGACGCGCCAGGTTATGGCTACACCTTC.

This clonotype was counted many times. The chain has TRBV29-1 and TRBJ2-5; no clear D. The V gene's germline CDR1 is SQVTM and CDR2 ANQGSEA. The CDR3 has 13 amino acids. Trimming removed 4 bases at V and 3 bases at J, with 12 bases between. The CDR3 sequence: CSVVAGRKETQYF. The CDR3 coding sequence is TGCAGCGTTGTAGCAGGAAGGAAAGAGACCCAGTACTTC.

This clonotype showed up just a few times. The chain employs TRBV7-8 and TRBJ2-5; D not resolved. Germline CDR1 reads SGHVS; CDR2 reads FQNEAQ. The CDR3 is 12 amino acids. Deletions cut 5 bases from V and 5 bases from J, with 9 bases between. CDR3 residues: CASSRVSETQYF. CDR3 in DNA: TGTGCCAGCAGCCGTGTTTCGGAGACCCAGTACTTC.

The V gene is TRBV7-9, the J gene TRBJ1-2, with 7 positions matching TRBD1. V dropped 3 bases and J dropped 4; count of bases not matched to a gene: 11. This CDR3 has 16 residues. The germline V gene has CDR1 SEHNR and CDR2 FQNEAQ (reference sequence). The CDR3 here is CASSFTTGQTLYGYTF. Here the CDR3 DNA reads TGTGCCAGCAGCTTCACGACGGGACAGACACTCTATGGCTACACCTTC.

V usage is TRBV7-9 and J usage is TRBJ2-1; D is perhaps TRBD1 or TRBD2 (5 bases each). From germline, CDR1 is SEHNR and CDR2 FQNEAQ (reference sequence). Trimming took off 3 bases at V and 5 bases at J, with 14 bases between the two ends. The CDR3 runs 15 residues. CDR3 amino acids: CASSFSGDGNNEQFF. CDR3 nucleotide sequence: TGTGCCAGCAGCTTCTCTGGGGACGGAAACAATGAGCAGTTCTTC.